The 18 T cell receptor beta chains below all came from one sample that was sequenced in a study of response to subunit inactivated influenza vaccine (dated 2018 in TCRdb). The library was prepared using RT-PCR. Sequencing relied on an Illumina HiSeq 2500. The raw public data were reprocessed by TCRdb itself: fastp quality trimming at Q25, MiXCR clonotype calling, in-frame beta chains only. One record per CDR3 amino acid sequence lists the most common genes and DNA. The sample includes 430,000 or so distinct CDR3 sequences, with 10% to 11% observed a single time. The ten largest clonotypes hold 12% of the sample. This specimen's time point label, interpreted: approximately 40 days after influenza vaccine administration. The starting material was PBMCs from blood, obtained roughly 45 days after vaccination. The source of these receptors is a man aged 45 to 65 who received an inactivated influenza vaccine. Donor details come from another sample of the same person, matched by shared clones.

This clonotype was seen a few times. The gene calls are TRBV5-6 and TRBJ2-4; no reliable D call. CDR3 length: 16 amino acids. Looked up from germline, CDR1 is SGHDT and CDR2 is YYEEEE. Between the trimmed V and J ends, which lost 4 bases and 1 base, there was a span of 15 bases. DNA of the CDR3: TGTGCCAGCAGCACTCAGGCAGTGCGGGCCAAAAACATTCAGTACTTC. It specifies CASSTQAVRAKNIQYF. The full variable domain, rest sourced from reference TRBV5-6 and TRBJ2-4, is DAGVTQSPTHLIKTRGQQVTLRCSPKSGHDTVSWYQQALGQGPQFIFQYYEEEERQRGNFPDRFSGHQFPNYSSELNVNALLLGDSALYLCASSTQAVRAKNIQYFGAGTRLSVL.

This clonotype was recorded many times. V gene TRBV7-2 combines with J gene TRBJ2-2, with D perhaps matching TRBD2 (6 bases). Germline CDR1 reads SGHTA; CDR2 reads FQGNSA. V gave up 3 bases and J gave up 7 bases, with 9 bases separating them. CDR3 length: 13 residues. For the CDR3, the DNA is TGTGCCAGCAGCTTGGCGGGGAACGGGGAGCTGTTTTTT. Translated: CASSLAGNGELFF.

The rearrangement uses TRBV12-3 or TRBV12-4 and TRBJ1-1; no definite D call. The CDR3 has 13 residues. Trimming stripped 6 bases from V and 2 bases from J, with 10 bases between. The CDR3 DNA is TGTGCCAGCAGCAAAAAAGTAAACACTGAAGCTTTCTTT. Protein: CASSKKVNTEAFF.

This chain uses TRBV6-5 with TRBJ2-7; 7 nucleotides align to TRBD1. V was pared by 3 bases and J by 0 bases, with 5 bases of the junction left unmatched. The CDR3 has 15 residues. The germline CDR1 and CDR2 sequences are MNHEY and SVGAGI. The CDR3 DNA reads TGTGCCAGCAGTTATAGGGGGCCAATCTCCTACGAGCAGTACTTC. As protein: CASSYRGPISYEQYF.

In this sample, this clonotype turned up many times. CDR3: CASSLAGSRTVYEQYF. For the CDR3, the DNA is TGTGCCAGCAGTTTAGCTGGTAGCCGAACCGTTTACGAGCAGTACTTC. The rearrangement joins TRBV12-3 or TRBV12-4 to TRBJ2-7; D remains unclear. The length of the CDR3 is 16 residues. With 0 bases removed from V and 4 bases from J, the gap between germline ends came to 16 bases.

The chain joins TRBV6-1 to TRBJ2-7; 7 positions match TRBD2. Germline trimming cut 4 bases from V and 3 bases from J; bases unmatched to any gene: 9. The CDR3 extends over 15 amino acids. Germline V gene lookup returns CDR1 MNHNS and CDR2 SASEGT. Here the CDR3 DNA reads TGTGCCAGCAGTGGCACTAGCGCATCCTACTACGAGCAGTACTTC. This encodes CASSGTSASYYEQYF.

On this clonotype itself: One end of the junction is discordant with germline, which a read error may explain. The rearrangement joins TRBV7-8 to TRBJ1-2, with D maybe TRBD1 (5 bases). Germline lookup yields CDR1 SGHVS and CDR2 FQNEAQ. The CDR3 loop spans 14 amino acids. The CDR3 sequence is CASSFLEARAGVSF. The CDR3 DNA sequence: TGTGCCAGCAGCTTTTTGGAAGCCCGGGCGGGGGTCAGCTTC. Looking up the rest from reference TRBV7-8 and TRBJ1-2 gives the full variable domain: GAGVSQSPRYKVAKRGQDVALRCDPISGHVSLFWYQQALGQGPEFLTYFQNEAQLDKSGLPSDRFFAERPEGSVSTLKIQRTQQEDSAVYLCASSFLEARAGVSFGSGTRLTVV.

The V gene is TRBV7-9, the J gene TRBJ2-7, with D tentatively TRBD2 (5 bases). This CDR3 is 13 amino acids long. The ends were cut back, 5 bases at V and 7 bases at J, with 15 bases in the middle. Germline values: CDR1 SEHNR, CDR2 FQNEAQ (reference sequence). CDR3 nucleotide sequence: TGTGCCAGCAGCGCGACTCCGCCGGGGGAGCAGTACTTC. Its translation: CASSATPPGEQYF. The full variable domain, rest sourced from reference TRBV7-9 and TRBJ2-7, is DTGVSQNPRHKITKRGQNVTFRCDPISEHNRLYWYRQTLGQGPEFLTYFQNEAQLEKSRLLSDRFSAERPKGSFSTLEIQRTEQGDSAMYLCASSATPPGEQYFGPGTRLTVT.

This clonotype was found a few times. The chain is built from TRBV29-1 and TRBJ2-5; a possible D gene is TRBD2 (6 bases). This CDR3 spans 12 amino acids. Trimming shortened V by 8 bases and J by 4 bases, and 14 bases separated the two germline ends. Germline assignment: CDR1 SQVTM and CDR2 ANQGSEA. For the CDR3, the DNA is TGCAGCCACTTACGGGGAGGAGAGACCCAGTACTTC. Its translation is CSHLRGGETQYF.

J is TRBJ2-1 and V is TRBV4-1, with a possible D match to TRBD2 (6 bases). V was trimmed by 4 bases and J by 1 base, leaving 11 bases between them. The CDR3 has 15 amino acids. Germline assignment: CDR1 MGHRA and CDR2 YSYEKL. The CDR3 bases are TGCGCCAGCAGCCCTGCGGAGGGGTCCTACAATGAGCAGTTCTTC. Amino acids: CASSPAEGSYNEQFF.

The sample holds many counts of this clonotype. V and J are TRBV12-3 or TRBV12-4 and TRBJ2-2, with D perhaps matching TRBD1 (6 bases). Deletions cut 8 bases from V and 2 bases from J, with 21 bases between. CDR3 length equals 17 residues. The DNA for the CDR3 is TGTGCCAGCCTCACCGGGACCGGGACAACAAACACCGGGGAGCTGTTTTTT. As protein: CASLTGTGTTNTGELFF.

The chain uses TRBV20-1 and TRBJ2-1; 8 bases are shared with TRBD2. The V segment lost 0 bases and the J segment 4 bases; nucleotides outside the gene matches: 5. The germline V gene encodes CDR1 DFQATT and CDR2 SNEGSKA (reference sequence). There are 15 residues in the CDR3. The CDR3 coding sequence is TGCAGTGCTAGAGAACTAGCGGCCTCATACAATGAGCAGTTCTTC. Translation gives CSARELAASYNEQFF.

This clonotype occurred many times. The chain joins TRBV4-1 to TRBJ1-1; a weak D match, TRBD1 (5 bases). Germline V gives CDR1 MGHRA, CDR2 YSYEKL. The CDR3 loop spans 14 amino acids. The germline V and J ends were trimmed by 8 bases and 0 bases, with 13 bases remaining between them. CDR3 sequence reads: CASSRGELNTEAFF. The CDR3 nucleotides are TGCGCCAGCTCCCGGGGGGAGCTGAACACTGAAGCTTTCTTT.

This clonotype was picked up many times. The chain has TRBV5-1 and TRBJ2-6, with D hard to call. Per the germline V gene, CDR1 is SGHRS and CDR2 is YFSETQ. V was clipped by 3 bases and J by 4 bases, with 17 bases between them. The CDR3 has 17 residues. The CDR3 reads CASSSRTTSWGANVLTF. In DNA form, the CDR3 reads TGCGCCAGCAGCTCCCGGACGACGAGCTGGGGGGCCAACGTCCTGACTTTC.

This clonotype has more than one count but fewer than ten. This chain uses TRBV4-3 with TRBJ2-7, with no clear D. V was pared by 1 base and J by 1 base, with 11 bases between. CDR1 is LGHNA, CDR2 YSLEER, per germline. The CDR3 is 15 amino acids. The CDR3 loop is CASSQARVRSYEQYF. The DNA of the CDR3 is TGCGCCAGCAGCCAAGCTAGGGTTCGGTCCTACGAGCAGTACTTC.

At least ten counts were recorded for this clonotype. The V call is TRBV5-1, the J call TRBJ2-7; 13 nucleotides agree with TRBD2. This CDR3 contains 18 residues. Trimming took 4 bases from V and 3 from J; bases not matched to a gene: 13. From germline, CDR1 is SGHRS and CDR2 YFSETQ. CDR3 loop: CASSMNAGTSGTLYEQYF. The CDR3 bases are TGCGCCAGCAGCATGAATGCCGGGACTAGCGGGACCCTCTACGAGCAGTACTTC.

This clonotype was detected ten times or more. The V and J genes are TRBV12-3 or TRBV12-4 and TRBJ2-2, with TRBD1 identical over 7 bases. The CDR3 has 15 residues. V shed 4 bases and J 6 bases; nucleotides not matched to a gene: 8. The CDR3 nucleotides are TGTGCCAGCAGTTCGAGACAGGGTGGAGCCGGGGAGCTGTTTTTT. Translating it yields CASSSRQGGAGELFF.

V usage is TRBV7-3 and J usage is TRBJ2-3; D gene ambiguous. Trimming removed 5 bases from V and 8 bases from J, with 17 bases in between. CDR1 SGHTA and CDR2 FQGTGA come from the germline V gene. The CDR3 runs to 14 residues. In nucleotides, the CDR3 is TGTGCCAGCAGCCCAATAAGATCTGTTGCTACGCAGTATTTT. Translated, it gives CASSPIRSVATQYF.